Shown below are 25 T cell receptor beta chains from a single sample sequenced in a study of blood T cell repertoires in COVID-19. This table comes from immunoSEQ multiplex PCR, and its TCRdb copy is limited to in-frame clones, with some not included. Of about 370,000 clones in the sample, 80% to 90% are singletons; the top ten hold roughly 1%. Sequencing used PBMCs or T cells enriched from blood (not recorded which). The receptor source for this set is a man aged 18 to 29 who had recovered from COVID-19.

V gene TRBV2 combines with J gene TRBJ2-3, with D perhaps matching TRBD2 (6 bases). Germline lookup yields CDR1 SNHLY and CDR2 FYNNEI. The CDR3 extends over 15 amino acids. V was shortened by 3 bases and J by 3 bases, with 13 bases between the two germline ends. CDR3 nucleotide sequence: TGTGCCAGCAGTGATCGTCGCGGGATAACAGATACGCAGTATTTT. This sequence encodes CASSDRRGITDTQYF.

V gene TRBV19 combines with J gene TRBJ2-7; D possibly corresponds to TRBD2 (6 bases). V was cut by 4 bases and J by 3 bases, with 16 bases left in between. The germline gives CDR1 LNHDA, CDR2 SQIVND (reference sequence). The CDR3 is 15 residues long. In nucleotides, the CDR3 is TGTGCCAGTAGTACCCGCTATAGCGGATACTACGAGCAGTACTTC. Its translation is CASSTRYSGYYEQYF. Together with reference TRBV19 and TRBJ2-7, the CDR3 gives the full variable domain: DGGITQSPKYLFRKEGQNVTLSCEQNLNHDAMYWYRQDPGQGLRLIYYSQIVNDFQKGDIAEGYSVSREKKESFPLTVTSAQKNPTAFYLCASSTRYSGYYEQYFGPGTRLTVT.

The chain is built from TRBV5-1 and TRBJ1-6; no definite D call. V was clipped by 5 bases and J by 8 bases, with 14 bases between them. CDR1 and CDR2 from the germline V gene are SGHRS and YFSETQ. CDR3 length: 14 residues. The CDR3 protein is CASSSGERDSPLHF. The CDR3 DNA reads TGCGCCAGCAGTAGCGGAGAAAGGGATTCACCCCTCCACTTT.

About this clone itself: Other nucleotide sequences in the sample specify the same CDR3. V usage is TRBV5-1 and J usage is TRBJ2-1, with 10 bases lining up with TRBD2. CDR1 is SGHRS and CDR2 is YFSETQ in the germline V gene. After removal of 4 bases from V and 0 bases from J, the junction contained 4 bases not matched to a gene. CDR3 length equals 16 residues. The CDR3 protein is CASSLSGGRSYNEQFF. The CDR3 region has the DNA TGCGCCAGCAGCCTTAGCGGGGGGCGCTCCTACAATGAGCAGTTCTTC.

This clone appeared a single time. The CDR3 DNA follows: TGTGCCACTCAAACAGGGGGCGCCGGCCAAAGGGCTTTCTTT. Its protein product is CATQTGGAGQRAFF. This sequence joins TRBV6-5 and TRBJ1-1; 9 bases match TRBD1. From germline, CDR1 is MNHEY and CDR2 SVGAGI. J gave up 11 bases and V 10 bases, and 17 bases lay outside the gene matches. There are 14 residues in the CDR3.

The rearrangement joins TRBV18 to TRBJ1-1; D uncertain. CDR1 is KGHSH, CDR2 LQKENI, per germline. This CDR3 contains 14 residues. V gave up 3 bases and J gave up 7 bases, with 15 bases separating them. The CDR3 is CASSPLSTQDEAFF. In DNA form, the CDR3 reads TGTGCCAGCTCACCTCTCTCAACCCAGGATGAAGCTTTCTTT.

The chain recombines TRBV6-1 with TRBJ2-7; no clear D. This CDR3 is built from 15 residues. In germline, CDR1 is MNHNS, CDR2 SASEGT. V shed 2 bases and J shed 1 base, with 12 bases lying between them. This chain's CDR3 is CASSELGIRSYEQYF. Written as DNA, the CDR3 is TGTGCCAGCAGTGAACTAGGTATTCGGTCCTACGAGCAGTACTTC.

The J gene is TRBJ2-7, the V gene TRBV28, with D maybe TRBD1 (5 bases). V lost 10 bases and J 2 bases, leaving 15 bases between the germline ends. This CDR3 is built from 13 residues. Germline V gene sequence: CDR1 MDHEN, CDR2 SYDVKM. Here the CDR3 DNA reads TGTGCCACGCAGGGTTCCAAAACCTACGAGCAGTACTTC. Protein: CATQGSKTYEQYF. The variable domain in full, completed from reference TRBV28 and TRBJ2-7, reads DVKVTQSSRYLVKRTGEKVFLECVQDMDHENMFWYRQDPGLGLRLIYFSYDVKMKEKGDIPEGYSVSREKKERFSLILESASTNQTSMYLCATQGSKTYEQYFGPGTRLTVT.

The DNA for the CDR3 is TGTGCCATCAGGGGGACTAGCGGGAGAGGGGTTAACAATGAGCAGTTCTTC. Translated: CAIRGTSGRGVNNEQFF. V gene TRBV10-3 combines with J gene TRBJ2-1; 14 bases fit TRBD2. Germline loops: CDR1 ENHRY, CDR2 SYGVKD. CDR3 size: 17 residues. V was pared by 6 bases and J by 5 bases, with 9 bases of the junction left unmatched.

This chain connects TRBV7-3 to TRBJ2-1; D may be TRBD2 (5 bases). From germline, CDR1 is SGHTA and CDR2 FQGTGA. V shed 2 bases and J shed 0 bases, with 8 bases lying between them. This CDR3 region has 15 residues. The CDR3 DNA reads TGTGCCAGCAGCTTAGAAGGGAGCTCCTACAATGAGCAGTTCTTC. Translating it yields CASSLEGSSYNEQFF. The full variable domain, rest sourced from reference TRBV7-3 and TRBJ2-1, is GAGVSQTPSNKVTEKGKYVELRCDPISGHTALYWYRQSLGQGPEFLIYFQGTGAADDSGLPNDRFFAVRPEGSVSTLKIQRTERGDSAVYLCASSLEGSSYNEQFFGPGTRLTVL.

This clone was counted between two and nine times. This chain joins TRBV19 and TRBJ2-7; 9 positions agree with TRBD1. Germline values: CDR1 LNHDA, CDR2 SQIVND (reference sequence). CDR3 size: 14 residues. The V and J ends lost 6 bases and 5 bases, in that order; junction bases with no gene match: 8. The CDR3 spells CASRPGTGMHEQYF. CDR3 nucleotide sequence: TGTGCCAGTAGACCCGGGACAGGGATGCACGAGCAGTACTTC.

The CDR3 loop is CASSSTTGSPLHF. The CDR3 nucleotides are TGTGCCAGCAGCTCAACAACGGGTTCACCCCTCCACTTT. The chain couples TRBV11-2 to TRBJ1-6; D uncertain. V dropped 4 bases and J dropped 9 bases, with 10 bases sitting between them. Germline-derived CDR1 and CDR2 are SGHAT and FQNNGV. The CDR3 extends over 13 amino acids.

This clone has a single count. This rearrangement joins TRBV6-6 to TRBJ2-1; 10 nucleotides line up with TRBD2. V was pared by 6 bases and J by 5 bases, with 19 bases of the junction left unmatched. Germline CDR1 MNHNY, CDR2 SVGAGI (reference sequence). CDR3 length equals 19 residues. CDR3 coding DNA: TGTGCCAGCAGCTACAACCAACCGGTATCTAGCGGGAGAAACAATGAGCAGTTCTTC. Its translation: CASSYNQPVSSGRNNEQFF.

This rearrangement joins TRBV19 to TRBJ2-3, with D perhaps matching TRBD1 (5 bases). V was pared by 9 bases and J by 2 bases, with 9 bases between. Germline loops: CDR1 LNHDA, CDR2 SQIVND (reference sequence). This CDR3 comprises 12 residues. CDR3 DNA sequence: TGTGCCAGCATGGACACCACAGATACGCAGTATTTT. This encodes CASMDTTDTQYF. The complete variable domain, with remaining parts taken from reference TRBV19 and TRBJ2-3, reads DGGITQSPKYLFRKEGQNVTLSCEQNLNHDAMYWYRQDPGQGLRLIYYSQIVNDFQKGDIAEGYSVSREKKESFPLTVTSAQKNPTAFYLCASMDTTDTQYFGPGTRLTVL.

Worth noting for this clone: At one end, the junction sequence differs from germline, possibly due to a read error. The rearrangement joins TRBV5-8 to TRBJ1-6; no definite D call. Germline V gene data show CDR1 as SGHTS and CDR2 as YDEGEE. The CDR3 consists of 14 residues. For the CDR3, the DNA is TGTGCCAGCACCTTGAAGGAGGGTGTATCACCCCTCCACTTT. Translation gives CASTLKEGVSPLHF.

This clone appeared once. The chain carries TRBV5-1 and TRBJ1-4; 7 positions agree with TRBD1. The germline V gene encodes CDR1 SGHRS and CDR2 YFSETQ. The CDR3 loop spans 15 amino acids. V was pared by 0 bases and J by 6 bases, with 5 bases of the junction left unmatched. CDR3 bases: TGCGCCAGCAGCTTGGGGGGGACAGTAGATGAAAAACTGTTTTTT. This sequence encodes CASSLGGTVDEKLFF.

The V gene is TRBV7-9, the J gene TRBJ2-7, with D possibly matching TRBD2 (6 bases). The length of the CDR3 is 15 residues. V gave up 3 bases and J gave up 6 bases, with 18 bases separating them. Germline CDR1 is SEHNR and CDR2 is FQNEAQ (reference sequence). CDR3 in amino acids: CASSLAIAELGEQYF. The CDR3 DNA reads TGTGCCAGCAGCTTGGCGATAGCGGAACTGGGCGAGCAGTACTTC.

The rearrangement joins TRBV13 to TRBJ2-7, with a weak D call TRBD2 (5 bases). In germline, CDR1 is PRHDT, CDR2 FYEKMQ (reference sequence). Trimming pared 4 bases from V and 1 base from J, leaving 11 bases between. The CDR3 is made up of 14 amino acids. The CDR3 DNA sequence: TGTGCCAGCAGCTCGGACGGGGTTTCCTACGAGCAGTACTTC. This sequence encodes CASSSDGVSYEQYF.

The chain uses TRBV28 and TRBJ2-1; maybe TRBD1 (9 bases). V dropped 7 bases and J dropped 4 bases, with 17 bases sitting between them. Germline lookup yields CDR1 MDHEN and CDR2 SYDVKM. CDR3 length: 15 amino acids. The CDR3 is CASTPGGTGYNEQFF. For the CDR3, the DNA is TGTGCCAGCACGCCGGGGGGGACAGGGTACAATGAGCAGTTCTTC.

The sample holds a few counts of this clone. CDR3 sequence reads: CASSVGSGGTGELFF. The CDR3 DNA sequence: TGTGCCAGCAGCGTAGGTAGCGGGGGGACCGGGGAGCTGTTTTTT. J is TRBJ2-2 and V is TRBV9; TRBD2 agrees at 10 bases. The CDR3 is 15 amino acids. V lost 0 bases and J lost 5; bases outside the gene matches: 1. Germline values: CDR1 SGDLS, CDR2 YYNGEE.

The chain carries TRBV24-1 and TRBJ2-1, with 9 bases matching TRBD1. The CDR3 has 15 residues. Germline CDR1 is KGHDR and CDR2 is SFDVKD. The V and J ends lost 5 bases and 7 bases, in that order; junction bases with no gene match: 8. The CDR3 DNA reads as TGTGCCACCAGTGGCCGGGACAGGGTCGTAAATGAGCAGTTCTTC. Protein product: CATSGRDRVVNEQFF.

V and J are TRBV6-8 and TRBJ2-2; TRBD1 matches 9 bases. CDR1 and CDR2 from the germline V gene are MNHGY and SAAAGT. The CDR3 has 14 residues. V was clipped by 4 bases and J by 5 bases; unmatched bases: 2. For the CDR3, the DNA is TGTGCCAGCAGTTTAGGACAGGGGACCGGGGAGCTGTTTTTT. Amino acid sequence: CASSLGQGTGELFF.

This chain joins TRBV18 and TRBJ2-2, with D perhaps matching TRBD2 (6 bases). CDR1 and CDR2 (germline): KGHSH, LQKENI. The length of the CDR3 is 16 residues. The V end was cut by 3 bases, the J end by 4 bases, with 15 bases between. The DNA for the CDR3 is TGTGCCAGCTCACCGTTGGAGGGGCCAGGCACCGGGGAGCTGTTTTTT. Amino acids: CASSPLEGPGTGELFF.

In its sample, this clone was seen once. V is TRBV28 and J is TRBJ1-1, with D possibly matching TRBD1 (5 bases). The V end lost 7 bases, the J end lost 4 bases, and 16 bases lay between the germline ends. Per germline, CDR1 MDHEN and CDR2 SYDVKM. The CDR3 has 14 residues. CDR3 sequence: CASNPGGRITEAFF. For the CDR3, the DNA is TGTGCCAGCAACCCCGGGGGTAGGATCACTGAAGCTTTCTTT.

The chain couples TRBV3-1 (or the pseudogene TRBV3-2) to TRBJ2-2; the D is unclear. CDR3 length equals 14 residues. Trimming removed 1 base from V and 2 bases from J, with 5 bases in between. CDR1 LGHDT and CDR2 YNNKEL come from the germline V gene (reference sequence). Here the CDR3 DNA reads TGTGCCAGCAGCCAAGCTTCTAACACCGGGGAGCTGTTTTTT. It specifies CASSQASNTGELFF.